The 18 T cell receptor beta chains listed next were all sequenced from one sample in a study of blood T cell repertoires in COVID-19. Clones were sequenced by immunoSEQ multiplex PCR, and TCRdb holds only the in-frame ones, with some missing. The sample lists more than 110,000 clones, roughly 85% occurring once. Sequencing was performed on peripheral blood. Receptor source: a man in his fifties or sixties with acute or convalescent COVID-19.

A few counts support this clone. The V and J genes are TRBV21-1 and TRBJ2-7; TRBD1 is the table's D call and was not checked against the DNA. TRBV21-1 is noted as a pseudogene. The CDR3 length is 17 residues. The CDR3 sequence: CASSKGVGQGPTYEQYF. DNA for the CDR3: TGTGCCAGCAGCAAAGGGGTGGGACAGGGTCCCACCTACGAGCAGTACTTC.

The rearrangement joins TRBV28 to TRBJ1-1; TRBD1 agrees at 9 bases. This CDR3 is built from 15 residues. V was pared by 5 bases and J by 6 bases, with 10 bases of the junction left unmatched. Germline CDR1 reads MDHEN; CDR2 reads SYDVKM. CDR3 sequence reads: CASSPPGTGSAEAFF. CDR3 nucleotide sequence: TGTGCCAGCAGTCCTCCGGGGACAGGGAGTGCTGAAGCTTTCTTT.

DNA for the CDR3: TGTGCCAGCAGCTCCGACTACCTCAGCACAGATACGCAGTATTTT. It yields the protein CASSSDYLSTDTQYF. The gene calls are TRBV7-2 and TRBJ2-3; D might be TRBD2 (5 bases). CDR3 length: 15 amino acids. V was clipped by 4 bases and J by 0 bases, with 11 bases between them. Germline V gene data show CDR1 as SGHTA and CDR2 as FQGNSA.

This clone was recorded only once. V is TRBV7-9 and J is TRBJ1-1; D unclear. The CDR3 covers 13 residues. CDR1 is SEHNR and CDR2 is FQNEAQ in the germline V gene (reference sequence). Deletions cut 1 base from V and 3 bases from J, with 6 bases between. The CDR3 region is CASSLEADTEAFF. CDR3 in DNA: TGTGCCAGCAGCTTAGAGGCGGACACTGAAGCTTTCTTT. Full variable domain (missing parts from reference TRBV7-9 and TRBJ1-1): DTGVSQNPRHKITKRGQNVTFRCDPISEHNRLYWYRQTLGQGPEFLTYFQNEAQLEKSRLLSDRFSAERPKGSFSTLEIQRTEQGDSAMYLCASSLEADTEAFFGQGTRLTVV.

The genes are TRBV24-1 and TRBJ1-1; 9 bases are a match to TRBD1. The CDR3 totals 14 residues. The germline V gene has CDR1 KGHDR and CDR2 SFDVKD. Trimming took 4 bases from V and 10 from J; bases not matched to a gene: 9. The CDR3 DNA reads TGTGCCACCAGTGACCCCGGGACAGGGAATAGAGCTTTCTTT. It yields the protein CATSDPGTGNRAFF.

V usage is TRBV9 and J usage is TRBJ1-1; no clear D. The germline gives CDR1 SGDLS, CDR2 YYNGEE. The CDR3 is 13 residues long. V gave up 0 bases and J gave up 4 bases, with 7 bases separating them. The CDR3 sequence is CASSVERGTEAFF. The CDR3 DNA is TGTGCCAGCAGCGTAGAGCGGGGCACTGAAGCTTTCTTT.

The chain employs TRBV10-1 and TRBJ2-2, with 7 bases matching TRBD1. Germline CDR1 WNHNN, CDR2 SYGVQD (reference sequence). Trimming removed 8 bases from V and 4 bases from J; junction bases left unmatched: 1. The CDR3 has 12 amino acids. CDR3 amino acids: CASRDSTGELFF. The CDR3 DNA follows: TGCGCCAGCCGGGACAGCACCGGGGAGCTGTTTTTT.

The V gene is TRBV19, the J gene TRBJ2-1; 12 positions agree with TRBD2. Germline V CDR1 and CDR2: LNHDA, SQIVND (reference sequence). The CDR3 covers 16 residues. Unmatched junction bases numbered 10, after V lost 4 bases and J lost 9 bases. CDR3: CASSTRTSGENGEQFF. CDR3 bases: TGTGCCAGTAGTACTCGGACTAGCGGGGAGAATGGTGAGCAGTTCTTC.

The V gene is TRBV13, the J gene TRBJ2-5, with D maybe TRBD1 (5 bases). Germline lookup yields CDR1 PRHDT and CDR2 FYEKMQ (reference sequence). The CDR3 spans 14 residues. With 3 bases removed from V and 2 bases from J, the gap between germline ends came to 10 bases. CDR3 sequence (DNA): TGTGCCAGCAGCTTGCGGACAACACAAGAGACCCAGTACTTC. Encoded protein: CASSLRTTQETQYF. Together with reference TRBV13 and TRBJ2-5, the CDR3 gives the full variable domain: AAGVIQSPRHLIKEKRETATLKCYPIPRHDTVYWYQQGPGQDPQFLISFYEKMQSDKGSIPDRFSAQQFSDYHSELNMSSLELGDSALYFCASSLRTTQETQYFGPGTRLLVL.

The chain employs TRBV5-1 and TRBJ2-1; 11 bases line up with TRBD2. The CDR3 has 15 amino acids. Germline V lookup: CDR1 SGHRS, CDR2 YFSETQ. Trimming took 4 bases from V and 6 from J; bases not matched to a gene: 6. The CDR3 nucleotides read TGCGCCAGCAGCCTACTAGCGGGAGACCTCAATGAGCAGTTCTTC. It is translated as CASSLLAGDLNEQFF.

The chain uses TRBV5-1 and TRBJ2-1; 8 nucleotides match TRBD2. After removal of 5 bases from V and 6 bases from J, the junction contained 7 bases not matched to a gene. The V gene's germline CDR1 is SGHRS and CDR2 YFSETQ. This CDR3 is built from 14 residues. CDR3 DNA: TGCGCCAGCAGTCCGGGGGGGCCGGGCAATGAGCAGTTCTTC. Translating it yields CASSPGGPGNEQFF.

The chain employs TRBV19 and TRBJ2-3; 7 bases agree with TRBD2. The CDR3 consists of 15 residues. V was clipped by 6 bases and J by 3 bases; unmatched bases: 9. CDR1 is LNHDA and CDR2 is SQIVND in the germline V gene (reference sequence). For the CDR3, the DNA is TGTGCCAGTAGCCCGTGGGCGGGAGTGACAGATACGCAGTATTTT. It codes for CASSPWAGVTDTQYF.

V is TRBV19 and J is TRBJ2-1; D unclear. From germline, CDR1 is LNHDA and CDR2 SQIVND (reference sequence). The CDR3 runs to 14 residues. V was shortened by 4 bases and J by 5 bases, with 12 bases between the two germline ends. The CDR3 reads CASSKTQSHNEQFF. As DNA, the CDR3 is TGTGCCAGTAGTAAAACTCAATCCCACAATGAGCAGTTCTTC.

J is TRBJ1-4 and V is TRBV29-1; the match to TRBD1 covers 7 bases. The CDR3 is 12 residues long. The J segment lost 3 bases and the V segment lost 6 bases, leaving 1 base of the junction unmatched. Germline V gene sequence: CDR1 SQVTM, CDR2 ANQGSEA. CDR3 nucleotides: TGCAGCGTCAGGGGGGCTAATGAAAAACTGTTTTTT. Translation gives CSVRGANEKLFF.

This clone was found a few times. The V call is TRBV4-2, the J call TRBJ2-7; a possible D gene is TRBD2 (5 bases). In germline, CDR1 is LGHNA, CDR2 YNFKEQ. CDR3 length: 11 residues. Deletions cut 1 base from V and 7 bases from J, with 5 bases between. Here the CDR3 DNA reads TGTGCCAGCAGCCAAGGGACTGAGCAGTACTTC. Its translation: CASSQGTEQYF.

The chain carries TRBV6-4 and TRBJ2-2, with 7 bases fitting TRBD2. Germline V lookup: CDR1 MRHNA, CDR2 SNTAGT. The ends lost 5 bases at V and 1 base at J; junction bases unmatched: 1. The CDR3 is 14 residues long. CDR3 sequence reads: CASSSGVNTGELFF. The CDR3 nucleotides are TGTGCCAGCAGTAGCGGGGTGAACACCGGGGAGCTGTTTTTT.

The rearrangement uses TRBV7-9 and TRBJ2-2; 9 nucleotides align to TRBD2. Germline CDR1 reads SEHNR; CDR2 reads FQNEAQ (reference sequence). Trimming cost V 3 bases and J 4 bases; bases outside gene matches: 12. The CDR3 runs to 18 residues. The CDR3 sequence is CASSFLDLRGGVTGELFF. CDR3 in DNA: TGTGCCAGCAGCTTTTTGGATCTGCGGGGGGGCGTCACCGGGGAGCTGTTTTTT.

This clone was picked up one time. The DNA of the CDR3 is TGTGCCAGCAGTTTGACTCCGGAGGGCGGCTACACCTTC. This sequence encodes CASSLTPEGGYTF. The chain uses TRBV28 and TRBJ1-2, with no clear D. Germline V gives CDR1 MDHEN, CDR2 SYDVKM. The CDR3 covers 13 residues. V was cut by 3 bases and J by 8 bases, with 13 bases left in between.